This TCR beta chain originates from a study of cytomegalovirus exposure and HLA in healthy donors. Looking at the study overall: Earlier results showed 90 million to 130 million unique TCR beta sequences derived from roughly 180 million T cells.

The PCR was carried out with 60 Vbeta primers and 13 Jbeta primers. The protocol was immunoSEQ multiplex PCR, while the TCRdb copy is restricted to in-frame clones and leaves out a portion. The data contain 98,000 or so clones, about 80% of them singletons. Per the germline V gene, CDR1 is SGHRS and CDR2 is YFSETQ. This CDR3 region has 17 residues. The trim removed 0 bases at V and 3 bases at J, leaving 10 bases unmatched. The sequencing sample was made of PBMCs. The TCR sequence derives from a woman between 40 and 55 years old in good health and CMV-seronegative. The rearrangement uses TRBV5-1 and TRBJ2-3, with TRBD1 matching over 7 bases. The DNA of the CDR3 is TGCGCCAGCAGCTTGGGACAGGGTTCGGGGTGGACAGATACGCAGTATTTT. Amino acid sequence: CASSLGQGSGWTDTQYF.